The present entry profiles one T cell receptor (beta chain) with its context. The target antigen is unknown. CDR3 size: 14 residues. The V segment lost 0 bases and the J segment 5 bases; nucleotides outside the gene matches: 2. CDR1 is SGHNT, CDR2 YYREEE, per germline (reference sequence). The sample is drawn from a study of cytomegalovirus exposure and HLA in healthy donors. Study findings and constraints: An analysis that came later showed most CMV-associated TCR beta chains appearing HLA-restricted. In an earlier analysis, about 90% or about 30%: the productive usage of most TCR beta V segments. Later analysis associated a missense DCLRE1C variant with TCR beta V- and J-gene trimming. In the analysis, some V segments, TRBV6-2 and TRBV6-3 included, were excluded as indistinguishable.

Primers included in the PCR were 60 Vbeta and 13 Jbeta primers. Sequencing used immunoSEQ multiplex PCR; TCRdb keeps in-frame clones, though not all of them. This sample has 100,000 to 150,000 clones, with around 77% found just once. Sequenced material: PBMCs. This receptor was obtained from a man aged 30 to 39 in good health and CMV-seronegative. The chain employs TRBV5-4 and TRBJ2-7; 10 bases match TRBD1. For the CDR3, the DNA is TGTGCCAGCAGCTTGGGACAGGGGGCTAACGAGCAGTACTTC. Translated, it gives CASSLGQGANEQYF. The full variable domain, its missing parts supplied by reference TRBV5-4 and TRBJ2-7, is ETGVTQSPTHLIKTRGQQVTLRCSSQSGHNTVSWYQQALGQGPQFIFQYYREEENGRGNFPPRFSGLQFPNYSSELNVNALELDDSALYLCASSLGQGANEQYFGPGTRLTVT.